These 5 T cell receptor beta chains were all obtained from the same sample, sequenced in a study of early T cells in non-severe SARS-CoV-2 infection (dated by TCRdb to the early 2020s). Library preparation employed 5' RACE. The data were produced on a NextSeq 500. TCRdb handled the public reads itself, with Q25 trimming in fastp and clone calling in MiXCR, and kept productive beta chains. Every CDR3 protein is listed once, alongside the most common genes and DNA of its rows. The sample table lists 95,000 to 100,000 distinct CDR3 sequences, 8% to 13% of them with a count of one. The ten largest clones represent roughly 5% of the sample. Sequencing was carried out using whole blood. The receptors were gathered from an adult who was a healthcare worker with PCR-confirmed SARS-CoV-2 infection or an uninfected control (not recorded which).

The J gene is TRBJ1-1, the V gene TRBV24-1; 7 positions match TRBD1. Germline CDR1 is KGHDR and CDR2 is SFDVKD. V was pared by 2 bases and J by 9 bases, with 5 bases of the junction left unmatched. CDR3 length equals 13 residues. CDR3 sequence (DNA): TGTGCCACCAGTGATTGGGACAGCCGTCAAGCTTTCTTT. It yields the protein CATSDWDSRQAFF.

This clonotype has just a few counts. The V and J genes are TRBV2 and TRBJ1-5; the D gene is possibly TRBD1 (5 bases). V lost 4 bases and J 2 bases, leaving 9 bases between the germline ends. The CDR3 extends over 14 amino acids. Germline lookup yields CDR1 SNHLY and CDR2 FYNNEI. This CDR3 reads CASSGTRGNQPQHF. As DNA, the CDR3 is TGTGCCAGCAGTGGGACACGCGGCAATCAGCCCCAGCATTTT.

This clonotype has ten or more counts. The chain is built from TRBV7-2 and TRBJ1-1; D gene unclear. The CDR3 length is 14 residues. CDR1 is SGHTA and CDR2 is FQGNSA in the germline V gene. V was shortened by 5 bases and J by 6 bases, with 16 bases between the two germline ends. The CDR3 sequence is CASSPSRTGAEAFF. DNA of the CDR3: TGTGCCAGCAGCCCCTCTAGGACGGGTGCTGAAGCTTTCTTT.

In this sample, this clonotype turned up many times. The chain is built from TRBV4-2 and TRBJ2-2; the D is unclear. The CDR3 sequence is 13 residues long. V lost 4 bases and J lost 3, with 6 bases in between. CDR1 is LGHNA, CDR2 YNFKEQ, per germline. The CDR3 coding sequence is TGTGCCAGCAGCCCTATAGACACCGGGGAGCTGTTTTTT. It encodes CASSPIDTGELFF.

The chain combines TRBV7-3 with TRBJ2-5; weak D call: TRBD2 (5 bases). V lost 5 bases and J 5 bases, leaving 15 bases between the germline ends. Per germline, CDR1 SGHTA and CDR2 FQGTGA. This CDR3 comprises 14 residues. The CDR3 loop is CASSPTGYGETQYF. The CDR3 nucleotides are TGTGCCAGCAGCCCGACGGGGTATGGGGAGACCCAGTACTTC.